Sequencing of this T cell receptor (beta chain) was carried out in a study of blood T cell repertoires in COVID-19. Study-wide context: Donors in the United States, Italy and Spain gave samples during acute or convalescent COVID-19. PBMCs, B-cell-depleted T cells, or T cells were the source of the cDNA or gDNA that made up the material.

A note on this clone: Sequence at one end of the junction differs from germline and may be a read error.

Germline V lookup: CDR1 SGDLS, CDR2 YYNGEE. The CDR3 is 12 residues long. Original handling: Amplification of reference gene primers provided the estimated nucleated cell counts. Data came from immunoSEQ multiplex PCR; TCRdb stores just in-frame clones and leaves some out. The D gene and trimming were derived from the DNA, and the V and J assignments and clone size from that table. The table lists fewer than 100,000 clones, under 85% of them singletons. The sample comprised peripheral blood. The gene calls are TRBV9 and TRBJ1-2; D gene ambiguous. The clonotype comes from a man aged 65-85 years with acute or convalescent COVID-19. The CDR3 sequence is CASSPKNSGYTF. In nucleotides, the CDR3 is TGTGCCAGCAGCCCGAAAAACTCTGGCTACACCTTC.